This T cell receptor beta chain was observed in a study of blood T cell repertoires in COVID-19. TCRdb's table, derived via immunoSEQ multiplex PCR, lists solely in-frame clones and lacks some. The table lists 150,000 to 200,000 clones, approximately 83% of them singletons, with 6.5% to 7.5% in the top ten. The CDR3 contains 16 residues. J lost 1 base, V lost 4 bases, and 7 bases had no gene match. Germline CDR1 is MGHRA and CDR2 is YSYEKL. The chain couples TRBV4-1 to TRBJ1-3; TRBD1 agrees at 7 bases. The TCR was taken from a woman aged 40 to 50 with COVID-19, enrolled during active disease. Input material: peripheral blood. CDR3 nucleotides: TGCGCCAGCAGCCCTAAACCGGGACAGTCTGGAAACACCATATATTTT. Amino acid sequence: CASSPKPGQSGNTIYF.